This T cell receptor beta chain was found in a study of cytomegalovirus exposure and HLA in healthy donors. As for the study in general: HLA-typed donors were the source of 80 million to 90 million unique TCRs, which an early data release held.

13 Jbeta primers and 60 Vbeta primers were used for the PCR. This table comes from immunoSEQ multiplex PCR, and its TCRdb copy is limited to in-frame clones, with some not included. In the table there are over 130,000 clones, approximately 72% of which are singletons. Germline V CDR1 and CDR2: SGHDT, YYEEEE. Trimming took 3 bases from V and 4 from J; bases not matched to a gene: 5. There are 15 residues in the CDR3. This sequence was found in a woman aged 55-75 years in good health and CMV-seronegative. The rearrangement uses TRBV5-6 and TRBJ2-2, with 8 bases identical to TRBD2. The sequencing sample was made of PBMCs. The CDR3 reads CASSSLAEITGELFF. Written as DNA, the CDR3 is TGTGCCAGCAGCTCACTAGCGGAGATCACCGGGGAGCTGTTTTTT. The full variable domain, with the rest looked up from reference TRBV5-6 and TRBJ2-2, is DAGVTQSPTHLIKTRGQQVTLRCSPKSGHDTVSWYQQALGQGPQFIFQYYEEEERQRGNFPDRFSGHQFPNYSSELNVNALLLGDSALYLCASSSLAEITGELFFGEGSRLTVL.